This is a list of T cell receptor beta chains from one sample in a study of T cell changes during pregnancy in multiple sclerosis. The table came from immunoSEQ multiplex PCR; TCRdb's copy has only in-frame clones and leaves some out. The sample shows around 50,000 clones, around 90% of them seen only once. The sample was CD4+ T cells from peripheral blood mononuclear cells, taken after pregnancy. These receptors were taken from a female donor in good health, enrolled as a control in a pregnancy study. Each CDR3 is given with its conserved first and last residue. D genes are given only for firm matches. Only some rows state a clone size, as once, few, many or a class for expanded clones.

TGTGCCACCAGCATATATGCCCCGACAAGACTAGCGGGACGACGCCGAGATACCAATGAGCAGTTCTTC	CATSIYAPTRLAGRRRDTNEQFF	NA	TRBV15	TRBD2	TRBJ2-1
TGCGCCAGCAGCCAAGATGGCGGGAGGGGCACAGATACGCAGTATTTT	CASSQDGGRGTDTQYF	NA	TRBV4-1	TRBD2	TRBJ2-3
TGTGCCAGCAGCTTTGGCAGGGTGGGCGAGCAGTACTTC	CASSFGRVGEQYF	NA	TRBV7-9	NA	TRBJ2-7
TGTGCCAGCAGTTGGGACAGTTCCAATCAGCCCCAGCATTTT	CASSWDSSNQPQHF	NA	TRBV2	TRBD1	TRBJ1-5
TGTGCCAGCAGCGCAGGACAGGGCGATCAGCCCCAGCATTTT	CASSAGQGDQPQHF	few	TRBV9	TRBD1	TRBJ1-5
TGCAGTGCTAGTTCTGATACGCAGTATTTT	CSASSDTQYF	NA	TRBV20-1	NA	TRBJ2-3
TGCAGTGCTAGTATAGCCTACGAGCAGTACTTC	CSASIAYEQYF	NA	TRBV20-1	NA	TRBJ2-7
TGTGCCAGCAGTGCCTTTGGACAGGGGGCCCACGCTTTCTTT	CASSAFGQGAHAFF	NA	TRBV6-1	TRBD1	TRBJ1-1
TGTGCCAGCAGCCCCATGACAGAAGACTATGGCTACACCTTC	CASSPMTEDYGYTF	once	TRBV9	NA	TRBJ1-2
TGTGCCAGCAGCTCCCAGGGGACCTCTCAAGAGACCCAGTACTTC	CASSSQGTSQETQYF	NA	TRBV7-3	NA	TRBJ2-5
TGTGCCAGCAGTGAAGCGCGGGGACCAGGCAGCAATCAGCCCCAGCATTTT	CASSEARGPGSNQPQHF	NA	TRBV6-1	NA	TRBJ1-5